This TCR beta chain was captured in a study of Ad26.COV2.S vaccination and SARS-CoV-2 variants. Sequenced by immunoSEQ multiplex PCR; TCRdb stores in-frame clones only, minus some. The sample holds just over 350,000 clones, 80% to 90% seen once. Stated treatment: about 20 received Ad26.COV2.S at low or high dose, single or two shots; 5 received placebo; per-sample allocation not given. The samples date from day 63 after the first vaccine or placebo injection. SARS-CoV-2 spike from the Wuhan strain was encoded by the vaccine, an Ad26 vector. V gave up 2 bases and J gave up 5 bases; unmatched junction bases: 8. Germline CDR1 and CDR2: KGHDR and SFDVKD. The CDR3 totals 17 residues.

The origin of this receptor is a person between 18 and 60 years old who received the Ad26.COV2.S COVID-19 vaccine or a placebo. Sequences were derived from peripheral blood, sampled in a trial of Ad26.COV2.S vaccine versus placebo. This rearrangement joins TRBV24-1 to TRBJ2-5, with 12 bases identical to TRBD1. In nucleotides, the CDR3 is TGTGCCACCAGTGATTCGGGACAGGGGGCGCCGCATGAGACCCAGTACTTC. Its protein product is CATSDSGQGAPHETQYF.